A single sample gave rise to the 10 T cell receptor beta chains below, sequenced in a study of blood T cell repertoires in COVID-19. Profiling relied on immunoSEQ multiplex PCR, and the TCRdb table lists in-frame clones only, not all of them. Of some 360,000 clones listed, 80% to 90% were seen once; the top ten hold roughly 2%. Source material: peripheral blood. All receptors derive from a woman in her sixties with COVID-19, enrolled during active disease.

Concerning this clone itself: In the same sample, other DNA sequences code for this CDR3. The V gene is TRBV18, the J gene TRBJ1-1, with D possibly matching TRBD1 (5 bases). The germline CDR1 and CDR2 sequences are KGHSH and LQKENI. There are 13 residues in the CDR3. V was cut by 3 bases and J by 1 base, with 6 bases left in between. In DNA, the CDR3 is TGTGCCAGCTCACCCCAGGGGAACACTGAAGCTTTCTTT. Translation gives CASSPQGNTEAFF.

The chain joins TRBV4-1 to TRBJ1-6, with TRBD1 matching 7 bases. The V gene's germline CDR1 is MGHRA and CDR2 YSYEKL. V trimming: 2 bases; J trimming: 0 bases; junction bases outside the gene matches: 7. The length of the CDR3 is 18 residues. CDR3 region: CASSQSGQESSYNSPLHF. The CDR3 nucleotides are TGCGCCAGCAGCCAATCAGGACAGGAGAGCTCCTATAATTCACCCCTCCACTTT.

This clone has just one count. The rearrangement joins TRBV7-9 to TRBJ1-5, with TRBD1 identical over 11 bases. Per germline, CDR1 SEHNR and CDR2 FQNEAQ (reference sequence). This CDR3 is built from 17 residues. V shed 3 bases, J shed 0 bases, and the junction held 4 bases outside the gene matches. The CDR3 here is CASSFGQGAFSNQPQHF. The DNA for the CDR3 is TGTGCCAGCAGCTTCGGACAGGGGGCCTTTAGCAATCAGCCCCAGCATTTT.

V and J are TRBV11-3 and TRBJ2-5, with D possibly matching TRBD2 (5 bases). CDR3 length equals 16 residues. The V gene lost 3 bases and the J gene lost 2 bases, with 16 bases spanning the gap. Germline V gene data show CDR1 as SGHNT and CDR2 as YENEEA. In nucleotides, the CDR3 is TGTGCCAGCAGCTTTGGATCGGCGGGTACACAAGAGACCCAGTACTTC. It translates to CASSFGSAGTQETQYF. Supplemented by reference TRBV11-3 and TRBJ2-5, the full variable domain reads EAGVVQSPRYKIIEKKQPVAFWCNPISGHNTLYWYLQNLGQGPELLIRYENEEAVDDSQLPKDRFSAERLKGVDSTLKIQPAELGDSAVYLCASSFGSAGTQETQYFGPGTRLLVL.

The chain recombines TRBV7-9 with TRBJ1-5, with D maybe TRBD1 (6 bases). The germline V gene has CDR1 SEHNR and CDR2 FQNEAQ (reference sequence). This CDR3 is 14 amino acids long. Trimming pared 5 bases from V and 1 base from J, leaving 9 bases between. The CDR3 spells CASSLRGSNQPQHF. CDR3 coding DNA: TGTGCCAGCAGCCTCAGGGGAAGCAATCAGCCCCAGCATTTT. Filled out from reference TRBV7-9 and TRBJ1-5, the complete variable domain reads DTGVSQNPRHKITKRGQNVTFRCDPISEHNRLYWYRQTLGQGPEFLTYFQNEAQLEKSRLLSDRFSAERPKGSFSTLEIQRTEQGDSAMYLCASSLRGSNQPQHFGDGTRLSIL.

The chain couples TRBV9 to TRBJ1-2; D remains unclear. V was clipped by 0 bases and J by 8 bases, with 11 bases between them. Per the germline V gene, CDR1 is SGDLS and CDR2 is YYNGEE. This CDR3 has 13 amino acids. The CDR3 here is CASSVEDGGGYTF. CDR3 DNA: TGTGCCAGCAGCGTAGAGGACGGCGGGGGCTACACCTTC.

CDR3 coding DNA: TGTGCCAGCAGCCCCTCGGGACAGAGCTCCTATAATTCACCCCTCCACTTT. As protein: CASSPSGQSSYNSPLHF. The rearrangement links TRBV3-1 (or the pseudogene TRBV3-2) to TRBJ1-6; 7 nucleotides line up with TRBD1. Germline loops: CDR1 LGHDT, CDR2 YNNKEL (reference sequence). V was pared by 4 bases and J by 0 bases, with 6 bases of the junction left unmatched. The CDR3 loop spans 17 amino acids.

V is TRBV6-5 and J is TRBJ2-1, with a weak D call TRBD1 (5 bases). From germline, CDR1 is MNHEY and CDR2 SVGAGI. V was shortened by 6 bases and J by 0 bases, with 12 bases between the two germline ends. This CDR3 has 15 residues. CDR3 bases: TGTGCCAGCAGGGACAAGTATTTCTCCTACAATGAGCAGTTCTTC. It yields the protein CASRDKYFSYNEQFF.

V and J are TRBV4-2 and TRBJ2-5; D is perhaps TRBD1 (6 bases). Germline V gene lookup returns CDR1 LGHNA and CDR2 YNFKEQ. The CDR3 covers 16 residues. Between the trimmed V and J ends, which lost 4 bases and 2 bases, there was a span of 17 bases. Here the CDR3 reads CASSPLRGTPQETQYF. CDR3 nucleotides: TGTGCCAGCAGCCCTTTAAGGGGGACACCACAAGAGACCCAGTACTTC.

The J gene is TRBJ1-2, the V gene TRBV5-1; TRBD1 might be the D (6 bases). Germline values: CDR1 SGHRS, CDR2 YFSETQ. The CDR3 spans 16 residues. V was pared by 3 bases and J by 0 bases, with 15 bases between. CDR3 loop: CASSWEQGLANYGYTF. The CDR3 nucleotides read TGCGCCAGCAGCTGGGAACAGGGATTAGCTAACTATGGCTACACCTTC.